These 11 T cell receptor beta chains originate from one sample sequenced in a study of spatial heterogeneity in lung cancer. Sample time point: sample taken at primary tumor resection. No cells were sorted before sequencing. The whole RNA sequenced was extracted from tumor, nontumor lung or frozen PBMC. TCRdb processed the 5' RACE reads anew with MiXCR; each CDR3 protein has one entry. The table has some 83,000 distinct CDR3 sequences, 15% to 25% seen once. The input for sequencing was PBMCs, taken at surgery. All receptors derive from a male donor with early-stage non-small cell lung cancer.

For the CDR3, the DNA is TGTGCCAGCTCAACTCCAGGGGTCGGCATTCAGTACTTC. Translation gives CASSTPGVGIQYF. The chain employs TRBV18 and TRBJ2-4; D is perhaps TRBD1 (6 bases). The CDR3 is made up of 13 amino acids. With 5 bases removed from V and 9 bases from J, the gap between germline ends came to 14 bases. The germline gives CDR1 KGHSH, CDR2 LQKENI.

This clonotype was counted at least ten times. The V call is TRBV10-3, the J call TRBJ1-5; 7 positions agree with TRBD1. CDR1 and CDR2 from the germline V gene are ENHRY and SYGVKD. The CDR3 runs to 14 residues. The junction had 5 bases not matched to a gene; V was cut back by 2 bases and J by 7 bases. CDR3: CAISEERGRQPQHF. The CDR3 DNA reads TGTGCCATCAGTGAGGAAAGGGGGCGACAGCCCCAGCATTTT.

In the case of this clonotype: A junction end diverges from the germline sequence, so it may reflect a read error. The chain combines TRBV3-1 with TRBJ1-2; unclear D gene. The CDR3 consists of 13 residues. CDR1 and CDR2 from the germline V gene are LGHDT and YNNKEL (reference sequence). The CDR3 DNA sequence: TGTGCCAGCAGCGAAGACACCCCACGGGGCTACACCTTC. It is translated as CASSEDTPRGYTF.

This sequence joins TRBV5-1 and TRBJ2-7; 7 positions match TRBD1. V gave up 0 bases and J gave up 7 bases; unmatched junction bases: 7. The CDR3 extends over 14 amino acids. Germline loops: CDR1 SGHRS, CDR2 YFSETQ. The CDR3 DNA follows: TGCGCCAGCAGCTTGGCGGGACAGAGGGGAGAGCAGTACTTC. It encodes CASSLAGQRGEQYF.

This clonotype was detected a few times. J is TRBJ2-7 and V is TRBV18; D is perhaps TRBD2 (5 bases). This CDR3 comprises 14 residues. CDR1 is KGHSH, CDR2 LQKENI, per germline. The germline V and J ends were trimmed by 2 bases and 4 bases, with 12 bases remaining between them. The CDR3 sequence is CASSPSQAGYEQYF. CDR3 in DNA: TGTGCCAGCTCACCATCGCAGGCGGGTTACGAGCAGTACTTC.

This sequence joins TRBV12-3 or TRBV12-4 and TRBJ2-5, with 11 bases fitting TRBD2. Unmatched junction bases numbered 6, after V lost 7 bases and J lost 5 bases. The CDR3 totals 14 residues. This CDR3 is CASKNSGRAETQYF. The CDR3 DNA reads TGTGCCAGCAAAAATAGCGGGAGGGCCGAGACCCAGTACTTC.

J is TRBJ2-3 and V is TRBV3-1; the D is unclear. The V gene's germline CDR1 is LGHDT and CDR2 YNNKEL (reference sequence). The V end lost 0 bases, the J end lost 3 bases, and 13 bases lay between the germline ends. The CDR3 is 16 amino acids. The CDR3 DNA sequence: TGTGCCAGCAGCCAAGAACGCCGGGTCAGGACAGATACGCAGTATTTT. Amino acid sequence: CASSQERRVRTDTQYF.

This sequence joins TRBV10-3 and TRBJ1-6; D call uncertain. There are 13 residues in the CDR3. Trimming pared 1 base from V and 7 bases from J, leaving 5 bases between. Germline V lookup: CDR1 ENHRY, CDR2 SYGVKD. The CDR3 DNA reads as TGTGCCATCAGTGAGTTGGAGAATTCACCCCTCCACTTT. Its protein is CAISELENSPLHF.

This clonotype was picked up a small number of times. The chain carries TRBV7-9 and TRBJ2-7; D tentatively reads TRBD1 or TRBD2 (5 bases each). CDR3 size: 15 residues. V dropped 2 bases and J dropped 2 bases, with 13 bases sitting between them. Germline CDR1 is SEHNR and CDR2 is FQNEAQ (reference sequence). The CDR3 is CASSLRGPRTYEQYF. Here the CDR3 DNA reads TGTGCCAGCAGCTTAAGGGGACCACGGACCTACGAGCAGTACTTC.

Written as DNA, the CDR3 is TGCAGCGTTGGTGGGGTTTTTGACACCGGGGAGCTGTTTTTT. Translation: CSVGGVFDTGELFF. The genes are TRBV29-1 and TRBJ2-2, with no clear D. The CDR3 has 14 residues. The V end was cut by 4 bases, the J end by 3 bases, with 12 bases between. Germline V gives CDR1 SQVTM, CDR2 ANQGSEA.

This clonotype came up a few times. The chain links TRBV29-1 to TRBJ2-3; D is undetermined. V was clipped by 7 bases and J by 6 bases, with 11 bases between them. Germline V CDR1 and CDR2: SQVTM, ANQGSEA. The CDR3 is 11 amino acids. CDR3 nucleotide sequence: TGCAGCGACCAGCTCGGGGATACGCAGTATTTT. It is translated as CSDQLGDTQYF.